This entry features one TCR beta chain sequence. Antigen: not known. The source of the sample is a study of response to subunit inactivated influenza vaccine. Overall study findings and caveats: T cells newly recruited by each seasonal influenza vaccination are few, the authors suggested.

TCRdb analysed the RT-PCR reads with MiXCR anew, one entry per CDR3 protein. The sample lists some 640,000 distinct CDR3 sequences; over 11% were seen once. Material: PBMCs from blood, obtained about 14 days before vaccination. This TCR derives from a man aged 50 to 60 who received an inactivated influenza vaccine.

The CDR3 bases are TGTGCCAGCAGCCCAATCAGGGACAGGGGGCATGGAAGGAAGGACAATGAGCAGTTCTTC. This sequence encodes CASSPIRDRGHGRKDNEQFF. The chain carries TRBV4-2 and TRBJ2-1, with TRBD1 identical over 12 bases. The CDR3 totals 20 residues. V gave up 4 bases and J gave up 5 bases; unmatched junction bases: 18. From germline, CDR1 is LGHNA and CDR2 YNFKEQ.